Below, 7 T cell receptor beta chains from the same sample are listed, as sequenced in a study of T cell responses to AZD1222 COVID-19 vaccine. Method: immunoSEQ multiplex PCR; TCRdb's copy keeps in-frame clones and lacks some. Among 75,000 to 100,000 clones listed, around nine tenths were seen once. This specimen was peripheral blood, taken on day 0 of AZD1222 vaccination. The receptors stem from an adult in good health.

J is TRBJ1-3 and V is TRBV19; TRBD1 is a possible D gene (5 bases). Per the germline V gene, CDR1 is LNHDA and CDR2 is SQIVND (reference sequence). Between the trimmed V and J ends, which lost 8 bases and 7 bases, there was a span of 18 bases. The CDR3 spans 14 residues. CDR3 residues: CASRGPLKGNTIYF. CDR3 nucleotides: TGTGCCAGTCGCGGACCGCTCAAGGGGAACACCATATATTTT. The full variable domain, completed using reference TRBV19 and TRBJ1-3, is DGGITQSPKYLFRKEGQNVTLSCEQNLNHDAMYWYRQDPGQGLRLIYYSQIVNDFQKGDIAEGYSVSREKKESFPLTVTSAQKNPTAFYLCASRGPLKGNTIYFGEGSWLTVV.

With respect to this clone: Its ends do not fully match the called genes, so a read error is possible. CDR3 sequence: CASSNSDNEQFF. The CDR3, as DNA: TGTGCCAGCAGTAACTCCGACAATGAGCAGTTCTTC. The rearrangement joins TRBV2 to TRBJ2-1; the D is unclear. This CDR3 is built from 12 residues. CDR1 is SNHLY and CDR2 is FYNNEI in the germline V gene.

In this sample, this clone turned up a few times. The chain uses TRBV29-1 and TRBJ1-1; D call uncertain. The CDR3 is 13 residues long. CDR1 is SQVTM and CDR2 is ANQGSEA in the germline V gene. V was pared by 4 bases and J by 4 bases, with 13 bases between. The CDR3 loop reads CSVGISVTTEAFF. The CDR3 region has the DNA TGCAGCGTTGGAATCTCTGTCACCACTGAAGCTTTCTTT. Complete variable domain (other parts from reference TRBV29-1 and TRBJ1-1): SAVISQKPSRDICQRGTSLTIQCQVDSQVTMMFWYRQQPGQSLTLIATANQGSEATYESGFVIDKFPISRPNLTFSTLTVSNMSPEDSSIYLCSVGISVTTEAFFGQGTRLTVV.

This clone was seen just once. The chain employs TRBV9 and TRBJ2-7, with a possible D match to TRBD1 (7 bases). The V end was cut by 2 bases, the J end by 2 bases, with 23 bases between. CDR1 SGDLS and CDR2 YYNGEE come from the germline V gene. This CDR3 region has 18 residues. As DNA, the CDR3 is TGTGCCAGCAGCGTCGCAGGGGGGTCGCGACTCACACCCTACGAGCAGTACTTC. Its translation: CASSVAGGSRLTPYEQYF.

This clone was recorded only once. CDR3 sequence: CASSLAGGANVLTF. The DNA for the CDR3 is TGTGCCAGCAGTTTAGCCGGCGGGGCCAACGTCCTGACTTTC. The genes are TRBV27 and TRBJ2-6; D is uncertain. This CDR3 has 14 residues. V lost 2 bases and J lost 4, with 6 bases in between. The germline V gene has CDR1 MNHEY and CDR2 SMNVEV (reference sequence).

The gene calls are TRBV9 and TRBJ1-1; no clear D gene. The CDR3 is 15 amino acids. Deletions cut 1 base from V and 6 bases from J, with 16 bases between. Per the germline V gene, CDR1 is SGDLS and CDR2 is YYNGEE. The CDR3 bases are TGTGCCAGCAGCGTAAGTGGGGTCTCGGTCGCTGAAGCTTTCTTT. Translated, it gives CASSVSGVSVAEAFF.

The V call is TRBV7-3, the J call TRBJ2-5, with TRBD2 identical over 12 bases. This CDR3 is built from 13 residues. V trimming: 4 bases; J trimming: 8 bases; junction bases outside the gene matches: 2. Germline CDR1 and CDR2: SGHTA and FQGTGA. The CDR3 bases are TGTGCCAGCAGCTCGGGACTAGCGGGCACCCAGTACTTC. Translated: CASSSGLAGTQYF.